The 27 T cell receptor beta chains presented below share a single source sample, sequenced in a study of cytomegalovirus exposure and HLA in healthy donors. PCR involved 60 Vbeta and 13 Jbeta primers. The protocol was immunoSEQ multiplex PCR, while the TCRdb copy is restricted to in-frame clones and leaves out a portion. The table shows 120,000 to 150,000 clones, with 65% to 85% occurring only once. The source material was PBMCs. The receptors stem from a man aged 18 to 30 in good health and CMV-seronegative.

The rearrangement links TRBV6-1 to TRBJ2-3, with D uncertain. V shed 7 bases and J shed 1 base, with 12 bases lying between them. Per germline, CDR1 MNHNS and CDR2 SASEGT. The CDR3 runs 14 residues. CDR3 residues: CASTLGGGTDTQYF. CDR3 coding DNA: TGTGCCAGCACACTGGGTGGAGGCACAGATACGCAGTATTTT.

This chain connects TRBV15 to TRBJ2-5, with 7 bases fitting TRBD1. CDR1 is LNHNV and CDR2 is YYDKDF in the germline V gene (reference sequence). CDR3 size: 14 residues. Trimming removed 1 base from V and 2 bases from J; junction bases left unmatched: 1. The CDR3 spells CATSRATGQETQYF. The CDR3 nucleotides read TGTGCCACCAGCAGAGCGACAGGGCAAGAGACCCAGTACTTC. The whole variable domain, filled in from reference TRBV15 and TRBJ2-5, reads DAMVIQNPRYQVTQFGKPVTLSCSQTLNHNVMYWYQQKSSQAPKLLFHYYDKDFNNEADTPDNFQSRRPNTSFCFLDIRSPGLGDTAMYLCATSRATGQETQYFGPGTRLLVL.

The chain is built from TRBV7-9 and TRBJ2-6, with TRBD1 as a possible D gene (6 bases). CDR3 length: 19 residues. The germline V gene has CDR1 SEHNR and CDR2 FQNEAQ (reference sequence). V lost 1 base and J lost 3, with 19 bases in between. CDR3 amino acids: CASSLVRGRGLGGANVLTF. The CDR3 nucleotides read TGTGCCAGCAGCTTAGTACGCGGCAGGGGATTGGGTGGGGCCAACGTCCTGACTTTC.

J is TRBJ2-1 and V is TRBV6-6; 11 positions match TRBD2. Germline values: CDR1 MNHNY, CDR2 SVGAGI (reference sequence). The V gene end was trimmed by 0 bases and the J gene end by 6 bases; junction bases not matched to a gene: 1. The CDR3 covers 15 residues. The CDR3 DNA is TGTGCCAGCAGTTACTCTAGCGGGGGGGGCAATGAGCAGTTCTTC. The encoded protein is CASSYSSGGGNEQFF.

This clone was observed a few times. This chain connects TRBV6-6 to TRBJ1-1; 8 bases are a match to TRBD1. After removal of 5 bases from V and 2 bases from J, the junction contained 4 bases not matched to a gene. CDR1 MNHNY and CDR2 SVGAGI come from the germline V gene (reference sequence). The CDR3 is 14 amino acids. Written as DNA, the CDR3 is TGTGCCAGCAGTGTACAGGGGGGAAACACTGAAGCTTTCTTT. Protein: CASSVQGGNTEAFF.

The rearrangement uses TRBV30 and TRBJ1-5; 8 bases agree with TRBD1. Trimming removed 3 bases from V and 6 bases from J; junction bases left unmatched: 7. The CDR3 has 14 residues. Germline values: CDR1 GTSNPN, CDR2 SVGIG (reference sequence). The CDR3 DNA reads TGTGCCTGGAGGGACCCCAGGGGGCTTCAGCCCCAGCATTTT. Protein sequence: CAWRDPRGLQPQHF.

The gene calls are TRBV7-9 and TRBJ1-2; a weak D match, TRBD1 (6 bases). Looked up from germline, CDR1 is SEHNR and CDR2 is FQNEAQ (reference sequence). CDR3 length: 17 amino acids. V lost 2 bases and J lost 2, with 18 bases in between. This chain's CDR3 is CASSLRGAGAPNYGYTF. The CDR3 bases are TGTGCCAGCAGCTTACGAGGGGCAGGGGCGCCAAACTATGGCTACACCTTC.

The rearrangement uses TRBV5-4 and TRBJ1-4; tentatively, D is TRBD1 (5 bases). Germline V lookup: CDR1 SGHNT, CDR2 YYREEE (reference sequence). The CDR3 has 15 amino acids. Deletions cut 4 bases from V and 4 bases from J, with 14 bases between. Here the CDR3 reads CASSLGHDHNEKLFF. The CDR3 coding sequence is TGTGCCAGCAGCCTGGGGCACGATCATAATGAAAAACTGTTTTTT.

J is TRBJ1-2 and V is TRBV19; D remains ambiguous. CDR1 is LNHDA and CDR2 is SQIVND in the germline V gene (reference sequence). Trimming took off 3 bases at V and 8 bases at J, with 10 bases between the two ends. CDR3 length: 12 amino acids. The CDR3 region is CASSIGGKGYTF. The DNA of the CDR3 is TGTGCCAGTAGTATTGGCGGGAAAGGCTACACCTTC.

The V and J genes are TRBV19 and TRBJ1-5; TRBD1 aligns across 8 bases. Germline assignment: CDR1 LNHDA and CDR2 SQIVND (reference sequence). This CDR3 comprises 16 residues. V trimming: 5 bases; J trimming: 2 bases; junction bases outside the gene matches: 8. In nucleotides, the CDR3 is TGTGCCAGTAGTGCACAACAGGGGGTAGGCAATCAGCCCCAGCATTTT. Protein sequence: CASSAQQGVGNQPQHF.

The chain carries TRBV4-3 and TRBJ1-1, with a tentative D call TRBD1 (6 bases). Germline V gene data show CDR1 as LGHNA and CDR2 as YSLEER. This CDR3 comprises 18 residues. V gave up 0 bases and J gave up 0 bases, with 17 bases separating them. The CDR3 sequence: CASSQDGGGGRMNTEAFF. CDR3 nucleotides: TGCGCCAGCAGCCAAGATGGGGGGGGCGGCCGGATGAACACTGAAGCTTTCTTT.

V gene TRBV14 combines with J gene TRBJ1-1; D gene uncertain. The CDR3 sequence is 14 residues long. Trimming removed 2 bases at V and 5 bases at J, with 12 bases between. CDR1 is SGHDN and CDR2 is FVKESK in the germline V gene. CDR3 in amino acids: CASSQSVRRTEAFF. The CDR3 DNA sequence: TGTGCCAGCAGCCAATCTGTTCGGCGGACTGAAGCTTTCTTT.

This clone was found a few times. This chain connects TRBV7-2 to TRBJ1-4; 7 bases agree with TRBD1. This CDR3 has 15 residues. The V and J ends lost 2 bases and 3 bases, in that order; junction bases with no gene match: 3. Germline V lookup: CDR1 SGHTA, CDR2 FQGNSA. CDR3 region: CASSLTGAANEKLFF. The CDR3 DNA follows: TGTGCCAGCAGCTTAACAGGGGCAGCTAATGAAAAACTGTTTTTT.

The V gene is TRBV5-1, the J gene TRBJ2-3; 7 bases are shared with TRBD1. Germline trimming cut 4 bases from V and 1 base from J; bases unmatched to any gene: 9. This CDR3 is built from 16 residues. Germline V CDR1 and CDR2: SGHRS, YFSETQ. The CDR3 spells CASSHIGQAGTDTQYF. CDR3 DNA: TGCGCCAGCAGCCATATTGGACAGGCGGGCACAGATACGCAGTATTTT.

The CDR3 bases are TGTGCCAGCAGCTACGGACAGGGGGCCATAGAGACCCAGTACTTC. Its translation: CASSYGQGAIETQYF. The chain combines TRBV7-2 with TRBJ2-5; 11 nucleotides agree with TRBD1. Losses at the gene ends were 4 bases for V and 4 bases for J; bases not matched to a gene: 5. Germline lookup yields CDR1 SGHTA and CDR2 FQGNSA. There are 15 residues in the CDR3.

This clone was recorded a few times. This chain joins TRBV4-3 and TRBJ1-1, with D perhaps matching TRBD1 (5 bases). This CDR3 is built from 16 residues. The germline V gene encodes CDR1 LGHNA and CDR2 YSLEER. Trimming removed 4 bases from V and 4 bases from J, with 19 bases in between. CDR3 coding DNA: TGCGCCAGCAGCCGCTTCACCGGACGGGGGGGCACTGAAGCTTTCTTT. This translates into CASSRFTGRGGTEAFF.

The chain recombines TRBV11-2 with TRBJ1-5, with 7 positions matching TRBD1. The junction had 10 bases not matched to a gene; V was cut back by 5 bases and J by 0 bases. CDR1 is SGHAT and CDR2 is FQNNGV in the germline V gene. The CDR3 is 17 amino acids. CDR3 nucleotides: TGTGCCAGCAGCCCCGGGACAGAGATCAGTAGCAATCAGCCCCAGCATTTT. It yields the protein CASSPGTEISSNQPQHF.

The chain is built from TRBV6-6 and TRBJ2-7, with unresolved D. The CDR3 covers 13 residues. Germline V gene sequence: CDR1 MNHNY, CDR2 SVGAGI (reference sequence). The V end lost 8 bases, the J end lost 3 bases, and 14 bases lay between the germline ends. The CDR3 DNA reads TGTGCCAGCTCCGAAACTAAACTCTACGAGCAGTACTTC. As protein: CASSETKLYEQYF.

This sequence joins TRBV25-1 and TRBJ1-2; no reliable D call. The CDR3 has 14 amino acids. Trimming cost V 6 bases and J 4 bases, with 15 bases left between them. Germline V gives CDR1 MGHDK, CDR2 SYGVNS. The CDR3 is CASRLVMWGYGYTF. The CDR3, as DNA: TGTGCCAGCAGACTAGTGATGTGGGGCTATGGCTACACCTTC.

The rearrangement uses TRBV6-5 and TRBJ1-1, with D unclear. The CDR3 length is 11 residues. Per germline, CDR1 MNHEY and CDR2 SVGAGI. The V end lost 7 bases, the J end lost 4 bases, and 7 bases lay between the germline ends. CDR3 bases: TGTGCCAGCAACGGGTTCACTGAAGCTTTCTTT. Encoded protein: CASNGFTEAFF.

This clone showed up just a few times. The rearrangement links TRBV2 to TRBJ1-1, with D unresolved. The CDR3 loop spans 13 amino acids. Germline V gene sequence: CDR1 SNHLY, CDR2 FYNNEI. Deletions cut 6 bases from V and 2 bases from J, with 10 bases between. DNA for the CDR3: TGTGCCAGCAGATCGGGAAGTAACACTGAAGCTTTCTTT. Translating gives CASRSGSNTEAFF.

The genes are TRBV9 and TRBJ1-6; 7 bases are a match to TRBD1. The length of the CDR3 is 15 residues. In germline, CDR1 is SGDLS, CDR2 YYNGEE. V shed 3 bases, J shed 8 bases, and the junction held 8 bases outside the gene matches. CDR3 in amino acids: CASSATTGVHSPLHF. As DNA, the CDR3 is TGTGCCAGCAGCGCCACAACAGGGGTGCATTCACCCCTCCACTTT. Complete variable domain (other parts from reference TRBV9 and TRBJ1-6): DSGVTQTPKHLITATGQRVTLRCSPRSGDLSVYWYQQSLDQGLQFLIQYYNGEERAKGNILERFSAQQFPDLHSELNLSSLELGDSALYFCASSATTGVHSPLHFGNGTRLTVT.

In its sample, this clone was seen once. The gene calls are TRBV19 and TRBJ1-2; 9 bases fit TRBD1. The V gene's germline CDR1 is LNHDA and CDR2 SQIVND (reference sequence). This CDR3 contains 18 residues. J gave up 7 bases and V 6 bases, and 21 bases lay outside the gene matches. CDR3 region: CASSSGGWGTGSLSGYTF. CDR3 nucleotide sequence: TGTGCCAGTAGCTCCGGGGGGTGGGGGACAGGGAGTTTGTCTGGCTACACCTTC.

The genes are TRBV11-2 and TRBJ2-7; TRBD1 matches 8 bases. This CDR3 is 16 amino acids long. Unmatched junction bases numbered 12, after V lost 1 base and J lost 7 bases. Germline V CDR1 and CDR2: SGHAT, FQNNGV. CDR3 bases: TGTGCCAGCAGCTTAGTCGACAGGGGAAGTTTGGGGGAGCAGTACTTC. Its translation is CASSLVDRGSLGEQYF.

The CDR3 protein is CASSQGQGRGDGYTF. DNA for the CDR3: TGCGCCAGCAGCCAGGGACAGGGGCGAGGCGATGGCTACACCTTC. The rearrangement links TRBV4-1 to TRBJ1-2, with TRBD1 identical over 10 bases. Germline assignment: CDR1 MGHRA and CDR2 YSYEKL. CDR3 length equals 15 residues. With 3 bases clipped from V and 6 bases from J, the junction kept 7 bases outside the gene matches.

The chain couples TRBV5-6 to TRBJ2-7, with 7 bases that match TRBD1. The CDR3 spans 15 residues. After removal of 6 bases from V and 3 bases from J, the junction contained 12 bases not matched to a gene. Germline lookup yields CDR1 SGHDT and CDR2 YYEEEE. The CDR3 sequence: CASTKTGREVYEQYF. The CDR3, as DNA: TGTGCCAGCACGAAGACAGGGAGAGAGGTCTACGAGCAGTACTTC.

V is TRBV6-5 and J is TRBJ1-1, with 9 bases that match TRBD1. CDR3 length: 15 amino acids. V lost 0 bases to trimming and J lost 3 bases; unmatched junction nucleotides: 2. Germline V gives CDR1 MNHEY, CDR2 SVGAGI. CDR3 sequence: CASSYSRDRDTEAFF. For the CDR3, the DNA is TGTGCCAGCAGTTACTCCCGGGACAGGGACACTGAAGCTTTCTTT.